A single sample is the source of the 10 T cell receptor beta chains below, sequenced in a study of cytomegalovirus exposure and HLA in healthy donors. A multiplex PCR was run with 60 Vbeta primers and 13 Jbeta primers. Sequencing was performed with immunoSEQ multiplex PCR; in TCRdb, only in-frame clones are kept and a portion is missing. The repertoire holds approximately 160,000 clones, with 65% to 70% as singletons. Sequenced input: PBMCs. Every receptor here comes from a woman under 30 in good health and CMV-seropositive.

The CDR3 region has the DNA TGTGCCAGCAGCTTAGAATACCTTCTGCGACCCGGCCAGGGCAACGAGCAGTACTTC. Amino acids: CASSLEYLLRPGQGNEQYF. V gene TRBV11-2 combines with J gene TRBJ2-7; a weak D match, TRBD1 (5 bases). V was shortened by 0 bases and J by 5 bases, with 26 bases between the two germline ends. CDR3 length: 19 residues. CDR1 is SGHAT, CDR2 FQNNGV, per germline.

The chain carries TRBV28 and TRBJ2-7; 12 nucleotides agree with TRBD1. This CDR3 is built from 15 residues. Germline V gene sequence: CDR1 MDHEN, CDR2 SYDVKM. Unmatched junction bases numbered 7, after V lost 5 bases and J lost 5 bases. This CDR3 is CASSLEGTGGHEQYF. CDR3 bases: TGTGCCAGCAGTCTCGAAGGGACAGGGGGCCACGAGCAGTACTTC. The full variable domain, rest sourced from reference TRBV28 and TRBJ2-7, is DVKVTQSSRYLVKRTGEKVFLECVQDMDHENMFWYRQDPGLGLRLIYFSYDVKMKEKGDIPEGYSVSREKKERFSLILESASTNQTSMYLCASSLEGTGGHEQYFGPGTRLTVT.

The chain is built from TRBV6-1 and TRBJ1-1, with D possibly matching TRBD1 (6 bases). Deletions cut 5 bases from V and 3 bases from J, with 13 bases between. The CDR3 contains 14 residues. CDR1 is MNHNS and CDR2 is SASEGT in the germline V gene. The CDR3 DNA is TGTGCCAGCAGTTCTAGGGAGGGGGACACTGAAGCTTTCTTT. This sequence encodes CASSSREGDTEAFF.

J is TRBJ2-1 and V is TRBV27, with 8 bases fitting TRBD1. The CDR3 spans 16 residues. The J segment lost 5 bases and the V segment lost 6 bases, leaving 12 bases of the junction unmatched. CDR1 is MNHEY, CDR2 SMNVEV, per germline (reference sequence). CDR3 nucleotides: TGTGCCAGCAGCCCGTACGGACAGGGATTAAACAATGAGCAGTTCTTC. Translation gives CASSPYGQGLNNEQFF.

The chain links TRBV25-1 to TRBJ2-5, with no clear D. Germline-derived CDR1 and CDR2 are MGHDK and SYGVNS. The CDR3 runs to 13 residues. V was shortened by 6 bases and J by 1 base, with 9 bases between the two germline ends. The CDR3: CASSLNLQETQYF. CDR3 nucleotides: TGTGCCAGCAGCCTTAATCTCCAAGAGACCCAGTACTTC.

CDR3 bases: TGCGCCAGCAGCCAAGACGCCAGCGGGGGGGCTTTTCGCACCCAGTACTTC. It specifies CASSQDASGGAFRTQYF. This chain uses TRBV4-1 with TRBJ2-5, with 10 bases matching TRBD2. The V gene end was trimmed by 0 bases and the J gene end by 8 bases; junction bases not matched to a gene: 12. Per the germline V gene, CDR1 is MGHRA and CDR2 is YSYEKL. This CDR3 has 17 amino acids.

The DNA of the CDR3 is TGTGCCAGCACCCCTTCGACAGGACTCTACGAGCAGTACTTC. Encoded protein: CASTPSTGLYEQYF. The chain uses TRBV6-6 and TRBJ2-7, with TRBD1 as a possible D gene (6 bases). The CDR3 loop spans 14 amino acids. Trimming pared 7 bases from V and 3 bases from J, leaving 16 bases between. CDR1 and CDR2 from the germline V gene are MNHNY and SVGAGI (reference sequence).

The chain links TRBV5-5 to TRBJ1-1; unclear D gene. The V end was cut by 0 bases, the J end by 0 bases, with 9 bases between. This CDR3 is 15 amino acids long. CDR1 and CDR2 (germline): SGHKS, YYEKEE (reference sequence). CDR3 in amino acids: CASSLVTGMNTEAFF. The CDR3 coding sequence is TGTGCCAGCAGCTTGGTGACGGGGATGAACACTGAAGCTTTCTTT.

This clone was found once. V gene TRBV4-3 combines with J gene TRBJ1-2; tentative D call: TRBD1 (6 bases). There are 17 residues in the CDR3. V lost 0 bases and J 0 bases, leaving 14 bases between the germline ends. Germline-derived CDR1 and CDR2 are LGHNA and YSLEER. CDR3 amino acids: CASSQDQLTGTNYGYTF. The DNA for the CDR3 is TGCGCCAGCAGCCAAGATCAGCTGACAGGAACTAACTATGGCTACACCTTC.

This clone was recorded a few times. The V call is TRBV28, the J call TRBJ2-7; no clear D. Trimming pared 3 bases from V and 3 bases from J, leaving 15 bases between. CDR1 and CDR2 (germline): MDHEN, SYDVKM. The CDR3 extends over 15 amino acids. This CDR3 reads CASSFRGNRLYEQYF. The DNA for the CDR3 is TGTGCCAGCAGTTTTCGTGGTAACCGACTCTACGAGCAGTACTTC.